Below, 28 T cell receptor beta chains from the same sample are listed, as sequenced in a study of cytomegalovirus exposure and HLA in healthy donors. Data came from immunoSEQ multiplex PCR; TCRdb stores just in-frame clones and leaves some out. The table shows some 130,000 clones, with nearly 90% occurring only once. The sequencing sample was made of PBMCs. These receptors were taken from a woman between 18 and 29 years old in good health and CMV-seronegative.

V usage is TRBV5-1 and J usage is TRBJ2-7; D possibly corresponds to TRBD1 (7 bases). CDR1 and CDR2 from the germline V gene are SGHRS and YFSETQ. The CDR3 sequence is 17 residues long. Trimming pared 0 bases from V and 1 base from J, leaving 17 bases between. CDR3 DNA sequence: TGCGCCAGCAGCTTGGGACGGGGGCAGGGGGTATCCTACGAGCAGTACTTC. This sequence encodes CASSLGRGQGVSYEQYF.

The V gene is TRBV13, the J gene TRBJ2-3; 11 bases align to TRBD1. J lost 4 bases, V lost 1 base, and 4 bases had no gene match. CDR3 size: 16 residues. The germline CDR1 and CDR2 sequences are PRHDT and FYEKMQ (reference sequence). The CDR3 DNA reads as TGTGCCAGCAGCTTAGCTAGGACAGGGGGCTCAGATACGCAGTATTTT. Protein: CASSLARTGGSDTQYF.

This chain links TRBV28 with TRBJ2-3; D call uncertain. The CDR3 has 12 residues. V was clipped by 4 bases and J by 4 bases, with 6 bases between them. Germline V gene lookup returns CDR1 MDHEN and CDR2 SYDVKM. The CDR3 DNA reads TGTGCCAGCAGTTATCTAGCAGATACGCAGTATTTT. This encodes CASSYLADTQYF.

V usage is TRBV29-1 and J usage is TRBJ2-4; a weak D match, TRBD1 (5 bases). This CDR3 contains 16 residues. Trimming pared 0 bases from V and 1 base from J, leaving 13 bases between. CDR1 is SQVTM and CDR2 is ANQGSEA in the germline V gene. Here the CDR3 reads CSVEDFRDTAKNIQYF. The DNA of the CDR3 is TGCAGCGTTGAAGATTTCAGGGATACGGCCAAAAACATTCAGTACTTC.

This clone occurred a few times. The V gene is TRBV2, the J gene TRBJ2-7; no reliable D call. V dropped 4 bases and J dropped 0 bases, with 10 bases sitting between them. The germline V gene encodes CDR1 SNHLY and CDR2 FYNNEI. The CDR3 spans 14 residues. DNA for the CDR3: TGTGCCAGCAGTGTAAGACGGAGCTCCTACGAGCAGTACTTC. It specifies CASSVRRSSYEQYF.

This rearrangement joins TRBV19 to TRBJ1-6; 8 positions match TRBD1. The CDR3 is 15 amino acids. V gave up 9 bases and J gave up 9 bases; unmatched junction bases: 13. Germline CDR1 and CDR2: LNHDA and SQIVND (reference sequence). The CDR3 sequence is CASQARQGFSSPLHF. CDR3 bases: TGTGCCAGCCAAGCCAGACAGGGGTTTAGTTCACCCCTCCACTTT. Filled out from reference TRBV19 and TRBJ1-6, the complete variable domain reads DGGITQSPKYLFRKEGQNVTLSCEQNLNHDAMYWYRQDPGQGLRLIYYSQIVNDFQKGDIAEGYSVSREKKESFPLTVTSAQKNPTAFYLCASQARQGFSSPLHFGNGTRLTVT.

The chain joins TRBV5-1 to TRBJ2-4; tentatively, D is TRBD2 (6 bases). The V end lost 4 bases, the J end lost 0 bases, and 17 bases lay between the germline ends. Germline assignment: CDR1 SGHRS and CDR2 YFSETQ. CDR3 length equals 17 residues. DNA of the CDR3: TGCGCCAGCAGCGAAAACCCGGGACTCCTAGCCAAAAACATTCAGTACTTC. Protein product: CASSENPGLLAKNIQYF.

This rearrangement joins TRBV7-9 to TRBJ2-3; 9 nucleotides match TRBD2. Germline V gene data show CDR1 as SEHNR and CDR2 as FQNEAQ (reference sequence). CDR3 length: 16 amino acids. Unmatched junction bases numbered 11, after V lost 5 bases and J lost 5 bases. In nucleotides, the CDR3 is TGTGCCAGCAGCCCCACGTCGTCTAGCGGGATAGATACGCAGTATTTT. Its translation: CASSPTSSSGIDTQYF.

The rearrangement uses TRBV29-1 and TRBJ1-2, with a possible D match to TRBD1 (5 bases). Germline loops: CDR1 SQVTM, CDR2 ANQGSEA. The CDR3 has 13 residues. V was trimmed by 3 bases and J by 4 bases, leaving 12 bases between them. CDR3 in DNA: TGCAGCGTTGATTACGGGGGTCGCTATGGCTACACCTTC. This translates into CSVDYGGRYGYTF.

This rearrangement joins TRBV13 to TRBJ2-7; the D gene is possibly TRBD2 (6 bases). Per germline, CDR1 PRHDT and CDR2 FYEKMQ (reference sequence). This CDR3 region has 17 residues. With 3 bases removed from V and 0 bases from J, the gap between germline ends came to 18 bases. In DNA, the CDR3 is TGTGCCAGCAGCTTTGCGGGACGGAGGGCAGTCTCCTACGAGCAGTACTTC. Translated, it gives CASSFAGRRAVSYEQYF.

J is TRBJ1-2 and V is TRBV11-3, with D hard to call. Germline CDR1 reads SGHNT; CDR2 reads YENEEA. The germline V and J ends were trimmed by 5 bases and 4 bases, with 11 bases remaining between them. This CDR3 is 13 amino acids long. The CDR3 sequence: CASSRDNTYGYTF. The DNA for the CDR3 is TGTGCCAGCAGCCGCGACAACACCTATGGCTACACCTTC.

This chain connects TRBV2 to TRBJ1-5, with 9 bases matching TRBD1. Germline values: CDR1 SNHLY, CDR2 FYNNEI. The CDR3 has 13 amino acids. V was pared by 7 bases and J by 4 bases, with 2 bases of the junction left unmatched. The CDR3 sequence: CASNRGPNQPQHF. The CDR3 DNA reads TGTGCCAGCAACAGGGGGCCGAATCAGCCCCAGCATTTT.

The CDR3 spells CASSVSSGGTQYF. The CDR3 coding sequence is TGTGCCAGCAGCGTATCTAGCGGGGGGACCCAGTACTTC. J is TRBJ2-5 and V is TRBV9, with TRBD2 matching over 10 bases. Trimming removed 1 base from V and 7 bases from J; junction bases left unmatched: 1. Germline V CDR1 and CDR2: SGDLS, YYNGEE. The CDR3 extends over 13 amino acids.

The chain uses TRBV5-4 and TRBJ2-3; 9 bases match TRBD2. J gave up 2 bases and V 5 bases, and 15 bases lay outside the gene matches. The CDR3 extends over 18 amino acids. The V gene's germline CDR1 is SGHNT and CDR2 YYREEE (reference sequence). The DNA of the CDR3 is TGTGCCAGCAGACTAATGCTAGCGGGGATAACCTACACAGATACGCAGTATTTT. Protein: CASRLMLAGITYTDTQYF.

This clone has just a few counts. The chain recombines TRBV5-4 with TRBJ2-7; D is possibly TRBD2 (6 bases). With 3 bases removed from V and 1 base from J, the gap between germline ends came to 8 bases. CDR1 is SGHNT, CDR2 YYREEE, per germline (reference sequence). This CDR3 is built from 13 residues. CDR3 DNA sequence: TGTGCCAGCAGCTCTGGGACTTCCTACGAGCAGTACTTC. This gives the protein CASSSGTSYEQYF.

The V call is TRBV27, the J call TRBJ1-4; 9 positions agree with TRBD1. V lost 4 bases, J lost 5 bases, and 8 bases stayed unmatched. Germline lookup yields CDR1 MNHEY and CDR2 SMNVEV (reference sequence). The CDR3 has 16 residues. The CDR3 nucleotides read TGTGCCAGCAGTTCCTCCACGGACAGGGGCAATGAAAAACTGTTTTTT. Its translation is CASSSSTDRGNEKLFF. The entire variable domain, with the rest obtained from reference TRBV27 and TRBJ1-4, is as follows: EAQVTQNPRYLITVTGKKLTVTCSQNMNHEYMSWYRQDPGLGLRQIYYSMNVEVTDKGDVPEGYKVSRKEKRNFPLILESPSPNQTSLYFCASSSSTDRGNEKLFFGSGTQLSVL.

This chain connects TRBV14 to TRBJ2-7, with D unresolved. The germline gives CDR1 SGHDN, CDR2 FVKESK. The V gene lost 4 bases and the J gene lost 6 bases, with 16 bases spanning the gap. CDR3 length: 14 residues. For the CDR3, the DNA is TGTGCCAGCAGCCCCCTGAATGGGCCCCTCGAGCAGTACTTC. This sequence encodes CASSPLNGPLEQYF.

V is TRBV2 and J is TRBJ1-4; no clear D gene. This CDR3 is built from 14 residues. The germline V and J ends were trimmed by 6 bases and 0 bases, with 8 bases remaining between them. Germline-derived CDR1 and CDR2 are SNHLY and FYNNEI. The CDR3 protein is CASSPPATNEKLFF. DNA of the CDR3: TGTGCCAGCAGCCCCCCGGCAACTAATGAAAAACTGTTTTTT.

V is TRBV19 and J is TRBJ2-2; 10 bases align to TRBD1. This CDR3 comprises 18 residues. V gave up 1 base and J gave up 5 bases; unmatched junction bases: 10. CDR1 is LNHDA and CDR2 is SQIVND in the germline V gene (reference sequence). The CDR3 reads CASSIVGTGEPTTGELFF. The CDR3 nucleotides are TGTGCCAGTAGTATAGTCGGGACAGGGGAGCCTACGACCGGGGAGCTGTTTTTT.

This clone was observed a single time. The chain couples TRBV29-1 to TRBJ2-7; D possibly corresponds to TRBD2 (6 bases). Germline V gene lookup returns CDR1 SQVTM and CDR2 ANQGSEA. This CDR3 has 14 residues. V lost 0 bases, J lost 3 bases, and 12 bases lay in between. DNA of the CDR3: TGCAGCGTTGAAGATCCGAGGGAGGACTACGAGCAGTACTTC. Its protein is CSVEDPREDYEQYF.

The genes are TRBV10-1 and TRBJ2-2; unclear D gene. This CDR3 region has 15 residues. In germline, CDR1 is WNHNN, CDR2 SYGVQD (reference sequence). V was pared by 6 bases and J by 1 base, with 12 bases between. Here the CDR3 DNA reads TGCGCCAGCAGCTTGGCAAGAAAGAACACCGGGGAGCTGTTTTTT. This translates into CASSLARKNTGELFF.

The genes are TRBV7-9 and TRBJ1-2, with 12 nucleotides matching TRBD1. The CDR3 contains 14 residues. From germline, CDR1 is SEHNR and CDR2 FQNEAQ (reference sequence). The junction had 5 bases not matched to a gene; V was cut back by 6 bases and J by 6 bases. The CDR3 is CASRRDRGRDGYTF. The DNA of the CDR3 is TGTGCCAGCAGACGGGACAGGGGGCGCGATGGCTACACCTTC.

CDR3 region: CAIRQGSNQPQHF. The DNA for the CDR3 is TGTGCCATCAGACAGGGCAGCAATCAGCCCCAGCATTTT. V is TRBV10-3 and J is TRBJ1-5, with D perhaps TRBD1 (6 bases). Germline V lookup: CDR1 ENHRY, CDR2 SYGVKD. This CDR3 contains 13 residues. The V and J ends lost 6 bases and 1 base respectively, with 7 bases between them.

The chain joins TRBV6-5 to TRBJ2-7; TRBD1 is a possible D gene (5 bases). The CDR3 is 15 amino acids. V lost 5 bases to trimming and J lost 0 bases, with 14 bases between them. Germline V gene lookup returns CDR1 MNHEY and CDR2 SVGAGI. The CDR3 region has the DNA TGTGCCAGCAGTACAAAAAGGGGAAGCTCCTACGAGCAGTACTTC. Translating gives CASSTKRGSSYEQYF.

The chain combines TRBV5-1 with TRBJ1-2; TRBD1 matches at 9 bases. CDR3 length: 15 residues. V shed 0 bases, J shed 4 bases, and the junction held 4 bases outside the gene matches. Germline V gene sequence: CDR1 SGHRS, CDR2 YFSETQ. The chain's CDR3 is CASSLDTGGAYGYTF. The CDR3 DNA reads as TGCGCCAGCAGCTTGGATACAGGGGGCGCCTATGGCTACACCTTC.

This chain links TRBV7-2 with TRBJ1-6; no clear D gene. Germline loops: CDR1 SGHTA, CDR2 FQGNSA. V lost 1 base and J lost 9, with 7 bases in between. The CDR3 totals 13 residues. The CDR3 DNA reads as TGTGCCAGCAGCTTAGACATGTTTTCACCCCTCCACTTT. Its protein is CASSLDMFSPLHF. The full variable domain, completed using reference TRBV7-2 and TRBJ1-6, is GAGVSQSPSNKVTEKGKDVELRCDPISGHTALYWYRQSLGQGLEFLIYFQGNSAPDKSGLPSDRFSAERTGGSVSTLTIQRTQQEDSAVYLCASSLDMFSPLHFGNGTRLTVT.

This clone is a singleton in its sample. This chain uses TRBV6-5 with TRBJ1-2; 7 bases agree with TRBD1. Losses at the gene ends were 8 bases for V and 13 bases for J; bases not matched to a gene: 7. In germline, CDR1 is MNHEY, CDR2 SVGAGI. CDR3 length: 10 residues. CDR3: CASGQAGPTF. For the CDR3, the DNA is TGTGCCAGCGGACAGGCGGGCCCCACCTTC.

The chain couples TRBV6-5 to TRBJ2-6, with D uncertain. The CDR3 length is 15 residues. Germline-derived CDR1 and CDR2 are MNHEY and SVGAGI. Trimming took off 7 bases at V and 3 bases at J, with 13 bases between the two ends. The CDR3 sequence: CASTPLRNGANVLTF. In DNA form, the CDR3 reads TGTGCCAGCACCCCCCTGCGAAATGGGGCCAACGTCCTGACTTTC.